The clone carrying this T cell receptor (beta chain) is a singleton in its sample. Its antigen is unidentified. The protocol was immunoSEQ multiplex PCR, while the TCRdb copy is restricted to in-frame clones and leaves out a portion. The sample includes over 25,000 clones, over 75% of them seen just once. This record belongs to a study of OX40 agonist ivuxolimab in advanced cancers. Across the whole study: The mean age was 60 years, ranging from 23 to 79, with less than 90% of participants male.

Study-level points and caveats: CD8+ T cells averaged more expanded clones than CD4+.

With 6 bases clipped from V and 5 bases from J, the junction kept 11 bases outside the gene matches. Germline values: CDR1 MNHEY, CDR2 SVGAGI. This CDR3 contains 15 residues. Sample: CD4+ or CD8+ T cells sorted from blood, taken in a trial of the OX40 agonist ivuxolimab. This clonotype originated in an adult with an advanced solid tumor such as melanoma, head and neck, liver or kidney cancer. The chain employs TRBV6-5 and TRBJ2-5, with 8 bases fitting TRBD2. The CDR3 coding sequence is TGTGCCAGCAGCCAGCTAGCGGGCGTCAGGGAGACCCAGTACTTC. This sequence encodes CASSQLAGVRETQYF.